The rows below give T cell receptor beta chains drawn from one sample of a study of glioma-infiltrating T cells. TCRdb analysed the multiplex PCR reads with MiXCR anew, one entry per CDR3 protein. This table holds several thousand distinct CDR3 sequences, 35% to 50% found once. Sequencing used glioma tissue, nonneoplastic brain tissue, or PBMCs (not recorded which). Every receptor here comes from a human donor with low-grade glioma or glioblastoma, undergoing nonglioma brain surgery, or in good health (not recorded which). Each CDR3 is given without its conserved first and last residue. The D gene is left open where the match is weak.

V,D,CDR3
TRBV14,.,ASSVVSGTQY
TRBV13,.,ASSLTREETQY
TRBV2,.,ASSERIGGMNTEAF
TRBV7-2,TRBD1,ASRPTGGYEQY
TRBV7-2,TRBD2,ASSALRASGSPLDTQY
TRBV2,.,ASSVAGQLNSEQF
TRBV7-9,.,ASSLEPKVRF
TRBV28,.,ASSLAGSGELF
TRBV15,.,ATNQTSMYLCVSSFTRGGYT
TRBV6-2/TRBV6-3,TRBD2,ASSYIRTSGGDYNEQF
TRBV12-3/TRBV12-4,TRBD1,ASSNRGNGELF
TRBV27,.,ASSLSGVGTEAF
TRBV6-5,TRBD1,ASRGTRGNEKLF
TRBV7-9,.,ASSSEGGGNQPQH
TRBV11-2,.,ASSLWRQETQY
TRBV19,.,ASSSGANNEQF
TRBV25-1,.,ASGTAPYGYT
TRBV27,.,ASSSGLKAF
TRBV24-1,.,ATSDLSYNEQF
TRBV4-1,.,ASSQEPSGELF
TRBV6-1,TRBD1,ASRSNRGLEQY
TRBV6-2/TRBV6-3,.,ASKAGAESPLH
TRBV14,.,ASSPRTGLGFGEQY
TRBV6-5,.,ASSYSAGSIYEQY
TRBV5-1,.,ASSLVDSSYEQY
TRBV19,.,ASSMFWGENEQF
TRBV5-8,TRBD1,ASSSGGGTDTQY
TRBV5-1,.,ASSPTNVNTEAF
TRBV4-1,TRBD2,ASSQGAGGGDEQF
TRBV27,.,ASSFLGLRNTEAF
TRBV7-8,.,ASSLDSLVFTDTQY
TRBV20-1,TRBD2,SASPGLADNEQF
TRBV4-1,TRBD1,ASSQTGTGGWGETQC
TRBV7-2,TRBD2,ASSFSGSGANVLT
TRBV28,.,ASSFRGGAGGYT
TRBV4-2,TRBD1,ASSSVGQVGVGYEQY
TRBV2,.,ASSETGSRTADTQY
TRBV7-3,TRBD2,ASRSGAGVGTDTQY
TRBV6-2/TRBV6-3,.,ASSYSQGTDSNQPQH
TRBV20-1,.,SASVYGGAIANEQF
TRBV19,.,ASSIRETHNEQF
TRBV7-2,TRBD2,ASSLSAGTYNEQF
TRBV6-1,TRBD1,ASTDQGVDEQY
TRBV4-1,.,ASSLDENDYGYT
TRBV3-1,.,ASSQDGAANSPLH
TRBV6-6,TRBD2,ASSSLAGAMYEQY
TRBV6-1,.,ASSEGETYEQY
TRBV12-3/TRBV12-4,.,ASSLAMNTEAF
TRBV18,.,ASSPPQGEAF